This TCR beta chain was recovered during a study of blood T cell repertoires in COVID-19. Study overall: The study drew acute and convalescent COVID-19 samples from the United States, Italy and Spain.

Authors' data handling: Reference gene primer amplification gave estimated nucleated cell counts. TCRdb's table, derived via immunoSEQ multiplex PCR, lists solely in-frame clones and lacks some. Clone size and the V and J calls come from that table; the DNA yielded D and trimming. The table has about 420,000 clones, 70% to 90% seen once. Germline CDR1 reads MNHEY; CDR2 reads SVGAGI. This CDR3 is 13 amino acids long. V shed 0 bases and J shed 7 bases, with 7 bases lying between them. Seattle cases were enrolled at active infection and followed longitudinally. The sequenced material came from peripheral blood. The TCR comes from a man between 18 and 35 years old with COVID-19, enrolled during active disease. The chain has TRBV6-5 and TRBJ2-1; D not resolved. CDR3: CASSYSNQNEQFF. In DNA form, the CDR3 reads TGTGCCAGCAGTTACTCGAACCAGAATGAGCAGTTCTTC.